The rows below give T cell receptor beta chains drawn from one sample of a study of identical twins' blood T cells. TCRdb ran MiXCR on the 5' RACE reads and lists one entry per CDR3 protein. The table has about 370,000 distinct CDR3 sequences, over 25% seen once. Sequencing input: PBMCs. The receptors originated from a woman aged 18-49 years in good health. Both conserved end residues are part of each CDR3. A D gene is named only where the DNA matches it firmly. Clone size is stated in some rows and not others, as once, few, many or a class when expanded.

d_call: .; v_call: TRBV7-2; j_call: TRBJ2-7; clone_size: .; cdr3_nt: TGTGCCAGCAGCTTAAGTATGCCCGAGCAGTACTTC; cdr3_aa: CASSLSMPEQYF
d_call: TRBD2; v_call: TRBV20-1; j_call: TRBJ2-1; clone_size: once; cdr3_nt: TGCAGTACTAGAGGTCGGGCGGGAGGGTCGTCCAATGAGCAGTTCTTC; cdr3_aa: CSTRGRAGGSSNEQFF
d_call: .; v_call: TRBV5-1; j_call: TRBJ1-1; clone_size: few; cdr3_nt: TGCGCCAGCAGCTTGGGGGGCTGGCAGGCCGGAAACACTGAAGCTTTCTTT; cdr3_aa: CASSLGGWQAGNTEAFF
d_call: TRBD1; v_call: TRBV29-1; j_call: TRBJ1-1; clone_size: many; cdr3_nt: TGCAGCGGTGCAACAGGGGTGAACACTGAAGCTTTCTTT; cdr3_aa: CSGATGVNTEAFF
d_call: TRBD2; v_call: TRBV20-1; j_call: TRBJ2-2; clone_size: few; cdr3_nt: TGCAGTGCTAGCGTAGCGGGAAATGTCGGGGAGCTGTTTTTT; cdr3_aa: CSASVAGNVGELFF
d_call: .; v_call: TRBV14; j_call: TRBJ2-5; clone_size: .; cdr3_nt: TGTGCCAGCAGCCTCTCACCAGCAGGGACCCAGTACTTC; cdr3_aa: CASSLSPAGTQYF
d_call: .; v_call: TRBV5-1; j_call: TRBJ1-1; clone_size: few; cdr3_nt: TGCGCCAGCAGCGCAGCATGGGGGGGGCGGACTGAAGCTTTCTTT; cdr3_aa: CASSAAWGGRTEAFF
d_call: TRBD1; v_call: TRBV29-1; j_call: TRBJ1-2; clone_size: .; cdr3_nt: TGCAGCGTTGAGCCGACAGGGGGCTATGGCTACACCTTC; cdr3_aa: CSVEPTGGYGYTF
d_call: .; v_call: TRBV11-2; j_call: TRBJ1-4; clone_size: few; cdr3_nt: TGTGCCAGCAGCTTACTATCCGGCAGGGTCTATGAAAAACTGTTTTTT; cdr3_aa: CASSLLSGRVYEKLFF
d_call: .; v_call: TRBV6-5; j_call: TRBJ1-2; clone_size: .; cdr3_nt: TGTGCCAGCAGTTACTCCGGCCTCGGCTACACCTTC; cdr3_aa: CASSYSGLGYTF
d_call: .; v_call: TRBV20-1; j_call: TRBJ2-7; clone_size: .; cdr3_nt: TGCAGTGCTAGTCCAGCGGGCTACGAGCAGTACTTC; cdr3_aa: CSASPAGYEQYF
d_call: .; v_call: TRBV3-1; j_call: TRBJ1-6; clone_size: .; cdr3_nt: TGTGCCAGCAGCCAAGATAGGGCTTCACCCCTCCACTTT; cdr3_aa: CASSQDRASPLHF
d_call: .; v_call: TRBV12-3/TRBV12-4; j_call: TRBJ2-2; clone_size: once; cdr3_nt: TGTGTCAGCAGTACTACGCCCTTGACCGGGGAGCTGTTTTTT; cdr3_aa: CVSSTTPLTGELFF
d_call: .; v_call: TRBV12-5; j_call: TRBJ1-3; clone_size: few; cdr3_nt: TGTGCTAGTGGCGAGGGACTCCGCTTTAGCTCTGGAAACACCATATATTTT; cdr3_aa: CASGEGLRFSSGNTIYF
d_call: TRBD1; v_call: TRBV20-1; j_call: TRBJ2-1; clone_size: .; cdr3_nt: TGCAGTGCTGTGCTACCCGGACAGGGTGTGCAGTTCTTC; cdr3_aa: CSAVLPGQGVQFF
d_call: .; v_call: TRBV4-3; j_call: TRBJ1-2; clone_size: few; cdr3_nt: TGCGCCAGCAGTCGAAAGGACAGCGACTATGGCTACACCTTC; cdr3_aa: CASSRKDSDYGYTF
d_call: TRBD1; v_call: TRBV7-2; j_call: TRBJ2-4; clone_size: .; cdr3_nt: TGTGTCAGCAGCTCCCGTTTGGACAGGGTTGAAAACATTCAGTACTTC; cdr3_aa: CVSSSRLDRVENIQYF
d_call: TRBD1; v_call: TRBV2; j_call: TRBJ1-2; clone_size: many; cdr3_nt: TGTGCCACACCATTACAACGGACAGGAGGATCCAACTATGGCTACACCTTC; cdr3_aa: CATPLQRTGGSNYGYTF
d_call: .; v_call: TRBV7-9; j_call: TRBJ1-3; clone_size: .; cdr3_nt: TGTACCAGCAGCCCCGCGCGCGGGAGTCGCTCTGGAAACACCATATATTTT; cdr3_aa: CTSSPARGSRSGNTIYF
d_call: TRBD2; v_call: TRBV20-1; j_call: TRBJ2-3; clone_size: few; cdr3_nt: TGCAGTGCTTCCCTAGCGGGGCCTAGCACAGATACGCAGTATTTT; cdr3_aa: CSASLAGPSTDTQYF